This T cell receptor beta chain emerged from a study of response to subunit inactivated influenza vaccine. One entry per CDR3 protein, called by TCRdb with MiXCR from the RT-PCR reads. This sample has 150,000 to 200,000 distinct CDR3 sequences, with about 12% found just once. After removal of 2 bases from V and 5 bases from J, the junction contained 5 bases not matched to a gene. The CDR3 length is 15 residues. Germline lookup yields CDR1 MNHEY and CDR2 SVGAGI. This same sample was also part of a study on T cells expressing NK-cell markers. That work adds: The cDNA for TCR beta came from 5'RACE template switching with UMIs.

The chain carries TRBV6-5 and TRBJ2-7; 11 bases match TRBD2. The sequencing here drew on CD8+ T cells sorted from PBMCs, taken roughly 12 days after vaccination. This TCR came from a man aged 45-65 years who received an inactivated influenza vaccine. CDR3 sequence: CASSYETSGSHEQYF. The DNA of the CDR3 is TGTGCCAGCAGTTACGAAACTAGCGGGAGTCACGAGCAGTACTTC.